The next 26 T cell receptor beta chains were all read from a single sample in a study of technical replicates of blood from a few donors. TCRdb's table, derived via immunoSEQ multiplex PCR, lists solely in-frame clones and lacks some. Among 87,000 or so clones listed, over 90% were seen once. Source material: T cells isolated from PBMCs. Every receptor here comes from a human donor in good health.

The V and J genes are TRBV28 and TRBJ1-1; a weak D match, TRBD1 (5 bases). V shed 0 bases and J shed 1 base, with 6 bases lying between them. The CDR3 is 14 residues long. CDR1 and CDR2 (germline): MDHEN, SYDVKM. The CDR3 DNA follows: TGTGCCAGCAGTTTATGGACAGCGAACACTGAAGCTTTCTTT. This gives the protein CASSLWTANTEAFF.

The table lists this clone with a count of one. The rearrangement links TRBV14 to TRBJ2-7; D is perhaps TRBD2 (5 bases). This CDR3 comprises 14 residues. V gave up 1 base and J gave up 4 bases, with 11 bases separating them. Germline values: CDR1 SGHDN, CDR2 FVKESK. The CDR3 DNA follows: TGTGCCAGCAGCCAAGGGTTGGGAGAATACGAGCAGTACTTC. Translating it yields CASSQGLGEYEQYF.

The V call is TRBV4-1, the J call TRBJ2-6; tentative D call: TRBD2 (5 bases). V was trimmed by 1 base and J by 0 bases, leaving 7 bases between them. The CDR3 runs to 16 residues. Germline CDR1 and CDR2: MGHRA and YSYEKL. DNA of the CDR3: TGCGCCAGCAGCCAAGTACGGGGCTCTGGGGCCAACGTCCTGACTTTC. It is translated as CASSQVRGSGANVLTF.

The genes are TRBV27 and TRBJ2-7; TRBD1 agrees at 7 bases. The germline V gene encodes CDR1 MNHEY and CDR2 SMNVEV (reference sequence). The CDR3 is 16 residues long. With V trimmed by 6 bases and J by 3 bases, 14 bases remained unmatched. The CDR3 DNA is TGTGCCAGCAGAATACTAGAGGGGACAGACATCTACGAGCAGTACTTC. Its protein product is CASRILEGTDIYEQYF.

The rearrangement links TRBV9 to TRBJ1-2; 8 nucleotides align to TRBD1. This CDR3 contains 15 residues. After removal of 0 bases from V and 3 bases from J, the junction contained 4 bases not matched to a gene. Germline V gives CDR1 SGDLS, CDR2 YYNGEE. The CDR3 region has the DNA TGTGCCAGCAGCGTAGTCTCAGGGGGCTACTATGGCTACACCTTC. It yields the protein CASSVVSGGYYGYTF. Supplemented by reference TRBV9 and TRBJ1-2, the full variable domain reads DSGVTQTPKHLITATGQRVTLRCSPRSGDLSVYWYQQSLDQGLQFLIQYYNGEERAKGNILERFSAQQFPDLHSELNLSSLELGDSALYFCASSVVSGGYYGYTFGSGTRLTVV.

The chain has TRBV6-1 and TRBJ2-7, with TRBD2 identical over 9 bases. Germline-derived CDR1 and CDR2 are MNHNS and SASEGT. V lost 1 base to trimming and J lost 3 bases; unmatched junction nucleotides: 7. The CDR3 covers 16 residues. The CDR3 DNA reads as TGTGCCAGCAGTGAAGATGAACTAGCGGGTTTCTACGAGCAGTACTTC. This translates into CASSEDELAGFYEQYF.

The rearrangement uses TRBV30 and TRBJ1-1, with 8 nucleotides matching TRBD1. Germline-derived CDR1 and CDR2 are GTSNPN and SVGIG (reference sequence). The CDR3 runs to 13 residues. V shed 0 bases and J 8 bases; nucleotides not matched to a gene: 5. In nucleotides, the CDR3 is TGTGCCTGGAGTGTACTTTGGACAGGGGAAGCTTTCTTT. This translates into CAWSVLWTGEAFF.

This chain connects TRBV7-8 to TRBJ2-7; D gene ambiguous. Trimming shortened V by 6 bases and J by 2 bases, and 11 bases separated the two germline ends. Germline values: CDR1 SGHVS, CDR2 FQNEAQ. This CDR3 is built from 13 residues. The CDR3 nucleotides are TGTGCCAGCAGACTTACAGTCCCCTACGAGCAGTACTTC. Residues: CASRLTVPYEQYF.

The rearrangement uses TRBV28 and TRBJ1-3; TRBD1 might be the D (5 bases). This CDR3 comprises 15 residues. Germline V gives CDR1 MDHEN, CDR2 SYDVKM. V dropped 9 bases and J dropped 0 bases, with 15 bases sitting between them. For the CDR3, the DNA is TGTGCCAGTGGGGCGACTTACCTCTCTGGAAACACCATATATTTT. It yields the protein CASGATYLSGNTIYF. Variable domain in full (rest from reference TRBV28 and TRBJ1-3): DVKVTQSSRYLVKRTGEKVFLECVQDMDHENMFWYRQDPGLGLRLIYFSYDVKMKEKGDIPEGYSVSREKKERFSLILESASTNQTSMYLCASGATYLSGNTIYFGEGSWLTVV.

The rearrangement uses TRBV28 and TRBJ1-3; D ambiguous. Per the germline V gene, CDR1 is MDHEN and CDR2 is SYDVKM. This CDR3 has 15 residues. Trimming took 5 bases from V and 0 from J, leaving 11 bases between them. The CDR3 DNA follows: TGTGCCAGCAGTCTAGCGGTTCCCTCTGGAAACACCATATATTTT. Residues: CASSLAVPSGNTIYF. The full variable domain, with the rest looked up from reference TRBV28 and TRBJ1-3, is DVKVTQSSRYLVKRTGEKVFLECVQDMDHENMFWYRQDPGLGLRLIYFSYDVKMKEKGDIPEGYSVSREKKERFSLILESASTNQTSMYLCASSLAVPSGNTIYFGEGSWLTVV.

The chain links TRBV19 to TRBJ1-2; tentative D call: TRBD1 (6 bases). There are 15 residues in the CDR3. From germline, CDR1 is LNHDA and CDR2 SQIVND (reference sequence). Trimming removed 2 bases from V and 4 bases from J, with 14 bases in between. The CDR3 sequence: CASSIQTGGPYGYTF. The CDR3 DNA follows: TGTGCCAGTAGTATACAGACAGGAGGCCCCTATGGCTACACCTTC.

This chain joins TRBV2 and TRBJ2-5; a possible D gene is TRBD2 (5 bases). Per germline, CDR1 SNHLY and CDR2 FYNNEI. V lost 4 bases, J lost 4 bases, and 10 bases lay in between. The CDR3 extends over 13 amino acids. DNA for the CDR3: TGTGCCAGCAGTGTCCTAGCCTTAGAGACCCAGTACTTC. Translation gives CASSVLALETQYF.

The chain carries TRBV6-5 and TRBJ1-2; TRBD1 might be the D (5 bases). Trimming cost V 2 bases and J 6 bases, with 13 bases left between them. This CDR3 region has 14 residues. Germline values: CDR1 MNHEY, CDR2 SVGAGI. The CDR3 nucleotides are TGTGCCAGCAGTTACGCGGCAGGGAACGATGGCTACACCTTC. It yields the protein CASSYAAGNDGYTF.

This chain uses TRBV19 with TRBJ2-7; no reliable D call. The germline V gene encodes CDR1 LNHDA and CDR2 SQIVND (reference sequence). The CDR3 extends over 13 amino acids. The germline V and J ends were trimmed by 5 bases and 2 bases, with 10 bases remaining between them. CDR3 region: CASSGGYPYEQYF. The CDR3 DNA follows: TGTGCCAGTAGTGGCGGTTATCCCTACGAGCAGTACTTC.

The chain carries TRBV6-5 and TRBJ2-1; a possible D gene is TRBD1 (6 bases). Looked up from germline, CDR1 is MNHEY and CDR2 is SVGAGI. Trimming took off 7 bases at V and 3 bases at J, with 7 bases between the two ends. CDR3 length: 12 amino acids. CDR3: CASTGDYNEQFF. DNA for the CDR3: TGTGCCAGCACAGGGGACTACAATGAGCAGTTCTTC.

V and J are TRBV30 and TRBJ2-4; D possibly corresponds to TRBD1 (5 bases). This CDR3 is built from 14 residues. Germline lookup yields CDR1 GTSNPN and CDR2 SVGIG (reference sequence). The V end was cut by 4 bases, the J end by 10 bases, with 20 bases between. Here the CDR3 reads CAWTGARDGGIQYF. Written as DNA, the CDR3 is TGTGCCTGGACTGGGGCCAGGGATGGTGGGATTCAGTACTTC.

This clone was found once. CDR3 nucleotide sequence: TGCGCCAGCAGCGTAGACAGGTCGCATCAATCCTACGAGCAGTACTTC. Translated: CASSVDRSHQSYEQYF. The V and J genes are TRBV4-1 and TRBJ2-7; tentatively, D is TRBD1 (6 bases). V lost 5 bases and J 1 base, leaving 18 bases between the germline ends. The CDR3 is 16 amino acids. Germline V CDR1 and CDR2: MGHRA, YSYEKL.

The genes are TRBV29-1 and TRBJ2-6; D is possibly TRBD2 (5 bases). V was shortened by 4 bases and J by 3 bases, with 7 bases between the two germline ends. The CDR3 has 13 residues. Germline CDR1 SQVTM, CDR2 ANQGSEA. The CDR3 region is CSVGTDGANVLTF. In DNA form, the CDR3 reads TGCAGCGTTGGGACTGATGGGGCCAACGTCCTGACTTTC.

The V call is TRBV11-3, the J call TRBJ2-1, with TRBD2 matching over 8 bases. Losses at the gene ends were 5 bases for V and 8 bases for J; bases not matched to a gene: 14. CDR3 length: 16 amino acids. The V gene's germline CDR1 is SGHNT and CDR2 YENEEA. CDR3 amino acids: CASSHPSGRSIYEQFF. CDR3 DNA sequence: TGTGCCAGCAGCCACCCCAGCGGGAGAAGTATATATGAGCAGTTCTTC.

The CDR3 nucleotides are TGTGCCAGCAGTTACCTTCAGCGGGAGGGCACAGATACGCAGTATTTT. Translation gives CASSYLQREGTDTQYF. The chain joins TRBV6-6 to TRBJ2-3; TRBD2 matches 9 bases. Per germline, CDR1 MNHNY and CDR2 SVGAGI (reference sequence). The CDR3 length is 16 residues. V gave up 2 bases and J gave up 1 base; unmatched junction bases: 4.

V is TRBV10-3 and J is TRBJ2-1, with TRBD2 matching 9 bases. V was pared by 4 bases and J by 8 bases, with 3 bases of the junction left unmatched. The germline V gene has CDR1 ENHRY and CDR2 SYGVKD. CDR3 length: 13 amino acids. This CDR3 reads CAISVLAGDEQFF. The CDR3 region has the DNA TGTGCCATCAGTGTGTTAGCGGGAGATGAGCAGTTCTTC.

The chain couples TRBV7-3 to TRBJ2-3; possible D gene TRBD2, 6 bases. CDR1 is SGHTA and CDR2 is FQGTGA in the germline V gene. Trimming stripped 1 base from V and 5 bases from J, with 7 bases between. The CDR3 covers 13 residues. The CDR3 DNA is TGTGCCAGCAGCTTAAGGCGGGAAGATACGCAGTATTTT. As protein: CASSLRREDTQYF.

This clone was observed a single time. The V call is TRBV9, the J call TRBJ2-7; 11 nucleotides match TRBD2. Germline V gene data show CDR1 as SGDLS and CDR2 as YYNGEE. V was clipped by 2 bases and J by 7 bases; unmatched bases: 5. This CDR3 has 14 residues. The CDR3 DNA follows: TGTGCCAGCAGCGTCACCGGGACTAGCGGTGAGCAGTACTTC. This gives the protein CASSVTGTSGEQYF.

This chain joins TRBV30 and TRBJ1-4; D not certain. Germline CDR1 reads GTSNPN; CDR2 reads SVGIG (reference sequence). V was trimmed by 3 bases and J by 8 bases, leaving 4 bases between them. The CDR3 length is 10 residues. CDR3 DNA: TGTGCCTGGAGACAGGAAAAACTGTTTTTT. Amino acids: CAWRQEKLFF.

The chain uses TRBV5-1 and TRBJ2-1; D is undetermined. Between the trimmed V and J ends, which lost 2 bases and 2 bases, there was a span of 14 bases. Germline CDR1 is SGHRS and CDR2 is YFSETQ. The CDR3 totals 16 residues. The CDR3 sequence: CASSFFSSSPYNEQFF. CDR3 nucleotide sequence: TGCGCCAGCAGCTTTTTCTCTTCTAGTCCCTACAATGAGCAGTTCTTC.

The chain links TRBV5-4 to TRBJ1-1; 8 bases fit TRBD1. Germline CDR1 and CDR2: SGHNT and YYREEE (reference sequence). The CDR3 covers 15 residues. V shed 3 bases and J 6 bases; nucleotides not matched to a gene: 10. The CDR3 loop is CASSSDRARHAEAFF. The CDR3 coding sequence is TGTGCCAGCAGCTCGGACAGGGCGCGACACGCTGAAGCTTTCTTT.